This entry lists 10 T cell receptor beta chains sequenced from one sample in a study of technical replicates of blood from a handful of donors. Clones were read by immunoSEQ multiplex PCR, and TCRdb kept only the in-frame ones, dropping some. The sample lists around 54,000 clones, about 96% seen once, with 0.3% to 0.4% in the top ten. The specimen sequenced was T cells isolated from PBMCs. The origin of the receptors is a human donor in good health.

This rearrangement joins TRBV6-5 to TRBJ1-1; D gene unclear. Germline lookup yields CDR1 MNHEY and CDR2 SVGAGI. Trimming shortened V by 0 bases and J by 1 base, and 6 bases separated the two germline ends. CDR3 length: 14 amino acids. The CDR3 DNA is TGTGCCAGCAGTTACTCGGGAGGGAACACTGAAGCTTTCTTT. Its protein is CASSYSGGNTEAFF.

The chain has TRBV28 and TRBJ2-5, with TRBD1 matching 8 bases. J lost 1 base, V lost 6 bases, and 7 bases had no gene match. The CDR3 consists of 15 residues. Germline CDR1 is MDHEN and CDR2 is SYDVKM. The CDR3: CASSRDRLAQETQYF. CDR3 bases: TGTGCCAGCAGCCGGGACAGGTTAGCCCAAGAGACCCAGTACTTC.

This chain joins TRBV7-6 and TRBJ1-1, with TRBD1 matching over 7 bases. Trimming at V came to 5 bases and at J to 3 bases, leaving 9 bases not matched to a gene. Germline V lookup: CDR1 SGHVS, CDR2 FNYEAQ. The CDR3 has 15 amino acids. This chain's CDR3 is CASSPEGAPHTEAFF. Written as DNA, the CDR3 is TGTGCCAGCAGCCCGGAGGGGGCGCCTCACACTGAAGCTTTCTTT.

This chain uses TRBV6-4 with TRBJ1-2, with D perhaps TRBD1 (6 bases). Germline V gives CDR1 MRHNA, CDR2 SNTAGT. The CDR3 has 13 residues. Trimming took 4 bases from V and 4 from J, leaving 10 bases between them. CDR3 nucleotides: TGTGCCAGCAGTGGGGAACAGGGCTATGGCTACACCTTC. This sequence encodes CASSGEQGYGYTF.

The rearrangement joins TRBV11-2 to TRBJ2-4; 8 nucleotides agree with TRBD1. The germline V gene encodes CDR1 SGHAT and CDR2 FQNNGV. V shed 5 bases, J shed 0 bases, and the junction held 12 bases outside the gene matches. This CDR3 region has 18 residues. The CDR3 sequence is CASSPGQVVPSAKNIQYF. CDR3 bases: TGTGCCAGCAGCCCGGGACAGGTGGTACCCTCAGCCAAAAACATTCAGTACTTC.

V gene TRBV7-2 combines with J gene TRBJ2-2; TRBD1 agrees at 7 bases. This CDR3 region has 16 residues. V was pared by 0 bases and J by 2 bases, with 3 bases of the junction left unmatched. Germline CDR1 reads SGHTA; CDR2 reads FQGNSA. Written as DNA, the CDR3 is TGTGCCAGCAGCTTAGCTGGGGACAGTAACACCGGGGAGCTGTTTTTT. It is translated as CASSLAGDSNTGELFF.

The chain has TRBV15 and TRBJ2-7, with D tentatively TRBD2 (6 bases). Trimming removed 1 base from V and 3 bases from J, with 13 bases in between. The CDR3 covers 15 residues. The germline V gene encodes CDR1 LNHNV and CDR2 YYDKDF (reference sequence). CDR3 coding DNA: TGTGCCACCAGCAGAGTTATAACTAGCTACTACGAGCAGTACTTC. It is translated as CATSRVITSYYEQYF.

This clone was recorded once. V and J are TRBV6-5 and TRBJ1-2, with 7 bases aligning to TRBD1. CDR3 size: 13 residues. CDR1 is MNHEY and CDR2 is SVGAGI in the germline V gene. Trimming removed 6 bases from V and 6 bases from J; junction bases left unmatched: 7. Here the CDR3 DNA reads TGTGCCAGCAGGCTACAGGGGTGGAATGGCTACACCTTC. Protein: CASRLQGWNGYTF.

V is TRBV4-2 and J is TRBJ2-3; unclear D gene. Looked up from germline, CDR1 is LGHNA and CDR2 is YNFKEQ. Trimming removed 1 base from V and 0 bases from J, with 11 bases in between. This CDR3 region has 16 residues. The CDR3 nucleotides are TGTGCCAGCAGCCAAGTTCTAGAGACTAGCACAGATACGCAGTATTTT. This gives the protein CASSQVLETSTDTQYF.

V usage is TRBV4-3 and J usage is TRBJ2-3, with 7 bases matching TRBD1. CDR1 and CDR2 (germline): LGHNA, YSLEER. Trimming at V came to 5 bases and at J to 0 bases, leaving 5 bases not matched to a gene. CDR3 size: 15 residues. CDR3 sequence (DNA): TGCGCCAGCAGCAACTACAGGGGAAGCACAGATACGCAGTATTTT. Translation: CASSNYRGSTDTQYF.